These T cell receptor beta chains were read from a single sample in a study of T cells after yellow fever vaccination. TCRdb ran MiXCR on the 5' RACE reads and lists one entry per CDR3 protein. Altogether a few hundred thousand distinct CDR3 sequences are present, around 3.9% being singletons, with the ten largest covering roughly a quarter. The source was PBMCs, collected on the day of the yellow fever booster vaccination. These TCRs come from a man between 18 and 29 years old who received the YFV17D yellow fever vaccine. Each CDR3 is given with its conserved first and last residue. D genes are given only for firm matches. Size is omitted from some rows. Given values are once, few, many or a class for expanded clones.

length	D	V	J	size	CDR3	DNA
14	TRBD1	TRBV7-9	TRBJ2-1	many	CASSVGTGLREQFF	TGTGCCAGCAGCGTCGGGACAGGGCTTAGGGAGCAGTTCTTC
16	TRBD1	TRBV4-1	TRBJ1-6	many	CASSLENRGAPMALHF	TGCGCCAGCAGCCTAGAGAACAGGGGGGCCCCGATGGCCCTCCACTTT
14	NA	TRBV5-1	TRBJ1-1	many	CASSLRTGNTEAFF	TGCGCCAGCAGCTTGAGAACGGGGAACACTGAAGCTTTCTTT
13	NA	TRBV9	TRBJ1-2	NA	CASSVAVNYGYTF	TGTGCCAGCAGCGTAGCTGTTAACTATGGCTACACCTTC
16	TRBD2	TRBV12-3/TRBV12-4	TRBJ2-3	few	CASSHGPSGGTDTQYF	TGTGCCAGCAGTCATGGGCCTAGCGGGGGAACAGATACGCAGTATTTT
13	NA	TRBV3-1	TRBJ2-2	many	CASSGLEAGELFF	TGTGCCAGCAGCGGTCTGGAGGCCGGGGAGCTGTTTTTT
15	NA	TRBV20-1	TRBJ2-3	NA	CSASSGAVHTDTQYF	TGCAGTGCTAGCTCCGGGGCCGTTCACACAGATACGCAGTATTTT
13	NA	TRBV28	TRBJ1-3	NA	CASSLPSGNTIYF	TGTGCCAGCAGTTTGCCCTCTGGAAACACCATATATTTT
18	NA	TRBV5-1	TRBJ2-3	many	CASSLATVRGSAGDTQYF	TGCGCCAGCAGCTTGGCTACAGTTCGGGGCTCAGCGGGAGATACGCAGTATTTT
15	TRBD2	TRBV5-1	TRBJ2-1	NA	CASSPGSGGYNEQFF	TGCGCCAGCAGCCCGGGTAGCGGGGGTTACAATGAGCAGTTCTTC
15	TRBD2	TRBV7-3	TRBJ2-3	few	CASSKSGGLTDTQYF	TGTGCCAGCTCCAAAAGCGGGGGGCTCACAGATACGCAGTATTTT
18	NA	TRBV7-8	TRBJ2-1	NA	CASSLGTGYYLPYNEQFF	TGTGCCAGCAGCTTAGGGACGGGATACTACCTCCCCTACAATGAGCAGTTCTTC
14	NA	TRBV7-9	TRBJ2-7	many	CASSLGLGPGEQYF	TGTGCCAGCAGCTTAGGCCTGGGGCCGGGCGAGCAGTACTTC
15	NA	TRBV7-8	TRBJ2-3	NA	CASSLARVYTDTQYF	TGTGCCAGCAGCCTAGCGCGGGTCTACACAGATACGCAGTATTTT
13	NA	TRBV5-4	TRBJ1-3	few	CASRVEPGNTIYF	TGTGCCAGCAGGGTAGAGCCTGGAAACACCATATATTTT
15	NA	TRBV12-3/TRBV12-4	TRBJ2-5	many	CASSLGGQSKETQYF	TGTGCCAGCAGTTTAGGAGGACAGTCAAAAGAGACCCAGTACTTC
14	NA	TRBV4-1	TRBJ2-7	many	CASSVMLKSYEQYF	TGCGCCAGCAGCGTCATGCTTAAATCCTACGAGCAGTACTTC
15	NA	TRBV7-2	TRBJ2-1	many	CASSLGWGGHNEQFF	TGTGCCAGCAGCTTAGGTTGGGGGGGGCACAATGAGCAGTTCTTC